Presented here are 32 T cell receptor beta chains from one specimen sequenced in a study of cytomegalovirus exposure and HLA in healthy donors. With 60 Vbeta and 13 Jbeta primers, the PCR was carried out. Repertoires were generated with immunoSEQ multiplex PCR, while TCRdb's copy carries only in-frame clones and drops some. This sample has around 200,000 clones, with 79% found just once. The sequenced sample was PBMCs. These receptors originate from a young woman in good health and CMV-seronegative.

The chain links TRBV30 to TRBJ1-5; D is unclear. The V gene lost 3 bases and the J gene lost 7 bases, with 22 bases spanning the gap. CDR1 GTSNPN and CDR2 SVGIG come from the germline V gene (reference sequence). This CDR3 has 16 amino acids. CDR3 nucleotides: TGTGCCTGGAGCGGGATCAGTATGGGGTCAGGACAGCCCCAGCATTTT. Encoded protein: CAWSGISMGSGQPQHF.

V and J are TRBV19 and TRBJ2-7; 8 nucleotides align to TRBD1. V lost 5 bases, J lost 4 bases, and 7 bases stayed unmatched. The CDR3 has 14 residues. In germline, CDR1 is LNHDA, CDR2 SQIVND (reference sequence). The CDR3 protein is CASSFGTGEYEQYF. The CDR3, as DNA: TGTGCCAGTAGTTTCGGGACAGGAGAATACGAGCAGTACTTC.

This chain links TRBV9 with TRBJ1-2, with 7 bases that match TRBD1. The trim removed 0 bases at V and 7 bases at J, leaving 9 bases unmatched. The CDR3 is 15 amino acids. CDR1 and CDR2 from the germline V gene are SGDLS and YYNGEE. In DNA, the CDR3 is TGTGCCAGCAGCGTAGAGGTAGGGGGCGTAGTTGGCTACACCTTC. Translating gives CASSVEVGGVVGYTF.

The chain is built from TRBV5-1 and TRBJ2-2, with 11 bases matching TRBD2. The V gene's germline CDR1 is SGHRS and CDR2 YFSETQ. The CDR3 loop spans 14 amino acids. The junction had 3 bases not matched to a gene; V was cut back by 5 bases and J by 6 bases. In DNA, the CDR3 is TGCGCCAGCAGTTGGACTAGCGGGTCCGGGGAGCTGTTTTTT. It codes for CASSWTSGSGELFF.

J is TRBJ1-3 and V is TRBV29-1, with 7 positions matching TRBD1. The germline gives CDR1 SQVTM, CDR2 ANQGSEA. This CDR3 has 14 amino acids. Trimming at V came to 4 bases and at J to 2 bases, leaving 5 bases not matched to a gene. CDR3 sequence: CSVARDSAGNTIYF. For the CDR3, the DNA is TGCAGCGTTGCCCGGGACAGTGCTGGAAACACCATATATTTT.

The chain joins TRBV4-1 to TRBJ1-5, with D possibly being TRBD1 (5 bases). CDR3 length equals 16 residues. The germline CDR1 and CDR2 sequences are MGHRA and YSYEKL. The V and J ends lost 0 bases and 2 bases respectively, with 11 bases between them. The CDR3 DNA sequence: TGCGCCAGCAGCCAAGATTCTGGCAGGGGCAATCAGCCCCAGCATTTT. Protein product: CASSQDSGRGNQPQHF.

The gene calls are TRBV18 and TRBJ2-5; 7 bases match TRBD1. This CDR3 has 13 residues. Germline CDR1 reads KGHSH; CDR2 reads LQKENI. J was trimmed by 1 base and V by 8 bases; bases with no gene match: 4. CDR3 loop: CASRNRGQETQYF. The CDR3 bases are TGTGCCAGCCGAAACAGGGGCCAAGAGACCCAGTACTTC.

This chain uses TRBV2 with TRBJ2-7, with 14 nucleotides matching TRBD2. The J segment lost 1 base and the V segment lost 7 bases, leaving 6 bases of the junction unmatched. The CDR3 covers 16 residues. Germline lookup yields CDR1 SNHLY and CDR2 FYNNEI. This CDR3 reads CASKTGTSGSSYEQYF. In DNA, the CDR3 is TGTGCCAGCAAAACCGGGACTAGCGGGAGTTCCTACGAGCAGTACTTC.

The chain has TRBV30 and TRBJ1-5, with TRBD1 matching 9 bases. Germline values: CDR1 GTSNPN, CDR2 SVGIG (reference sequence). Trimming removed 0 bases from V and 5 bases from J; junction bases left unmatched: 5. This CDR3 has 15 amino acids. CDR3 amino acids: CAWSVPRDRDQPQHF. CDR3 DNA: TGTGCCTGGAGTGTACCCCGGGACAGGGATCAGCCCCAGCATTTT.

The chain recombines TRBV6-5 with TRBJ1-1; no reliable D call. The CDR3 has 13 amino acids. V dropped 5 bases and J dropped 0 bases, with 7 bases sitting between them. CDR1 is MNHEY, CDR2 SVGAGI, per germline. CDR3 loop: CASSALMNTEAFF. The CDR3 region has the DNA TGTGCCAGCAGTGCGTTAATGAACACTGAAGCTTTCTTT.

This chain joins TRBV13 and TRBJ2-3; a weak D match, TRBD1 (5 bases). Germline loops: CDR1 PRHDT, CDR2 FYEKMQ (reference sequence). The CDR3 extends over 16 amino acids. V was trimmed by 2 bases and J by 4 bases, leaving 16 bases between them. CDR3 in DNA: TGTGCCAGCAGCTTAAATCGTCCAGGGTCCGCAGATACGCAGTATTTT. It is translated as CASSLNRPGSADTQYF.

V is TRBV27 and J is TRBJ2-1; 7 bases map to TRBD2. J gave up 1 base and V 4 bases, and 7 bases lay outside the gene matches. The CDR3 has 16 amino acids. Germline V gives CDR1 MNHEY, CDR2 SMNVEV (reference sequence). The CDR3 DNA sequence: TGTGCCAGCAGTTCCCTCGGGGGAGGGTCCTACAATGAGCAGTTCTTC. This encodes CASSSLGGGSYNEQFF.

A word on this clone: Other nucleotide sequences from this sample produce the same CDR3. This chain connects TRBV5-4 to TRBJ2-5; 7 positions match TRBD2. Looked up from germline, CDR1 is SGHNT and CDR2 is YYREEE (reference sequence). Trimming cost V 0 bases and J 5 bases; bases outside gene matches: 1. The CDR3 contains 13 residues. The CDR3 reads CASSLAGGETQYF. CDR3 in DNA: TGTGCCAGCAGCTTGGCCGGGGGGGAGACCCAGTACTTC. Together with reference TRBV5-4 and TRBJ2-5, the CDR3 gives the full variable domain: ETGVTQSPTHLIKTRGQQVTLRCSSQSGHNTVSWYQQALGQGPQFIFQYYREEENGRGNFPPRFSGLQFPNYSSELNVNALELDDSALYLCASSLAGGETQYFGPGTRLLVL.

This sequence joins TRBV27 and TRBJ1-1; 11 bases map to TRBD1. Germline V gives CDR1 MNHEY, CDR2 SMNVEV (reference sequence). J gave up 5 bases and V 5 bases, and 10 bases lay outside the gene matches. The CDR3 is 16 residues long. CDR3: CASSQLGDRGGTEAFF. For the CDR3, the DNA is TGTGCCAGCAGTCAATTAGGGGACAGGGGGGGGACTGAAGCTTTCTTT.

This clone turned up a few times. The gene calls are TRBV6-1 and TRBJ1-4; D gene ambiguous. The CDR3 has 12 residues. Germline V lookup: CDR1 MNHNS, CDR2 SASEGT. V was pared by 3 bases and J by 6 bases, with 5 bases between. DNA of the CDR3: TGTGCCAGCAGTGACCTTTATGAAAAACTGTTTTTT. It translates to CASSDLYEKLFF.

The V gene is TRBV7-2, the J gene TRBJ2-7; TRBD1 matches at 9 bases. This CDR3 comprises 14 residues. The V gene end was trimmed by 5 bases and the J gene end by 3 bases; junction bases not matched to a gene: 5. Germline loops: CDR1 SGHTA, CDR2 FQGNSA. In DNA, the CDR3 is TGTGCCAGCAGCCGGGACAGGGCCTTCTACGAGCAGTACTTC. This sequence encodes CASSRDRAFYEQYF.

Note on this clone: Other nucleotide sequences from this sample produce the same CDR3. CDR3 bases: TGTGCCAGCAGCCCTCTATCCTACGAGCAGTACTTC. Protein: CASSPLSYEQYF. The gene calls are TRBV7-9 and TRBJ2-7; D unresolved. Germline values: CDR1 SEHNR, CDR2 FQNEAQ (reference sequence). Trimming removed 5 bases at V and 1 base at J, with 6 bases between. The CDR3 has 12 residues.

This sequence joins TRBV7-2 and TRBJ2-1, with 12 positions matching TRBD2. There are 16 residues in the CDR3. J was trimmed by 3 bases and V by 5 bases; bases with no gene match: 5. Germline CDR1 reads SGHTA; CDR2 reads FQGNSA. DNA for the CDR3: TGTGCCAGCAGCCCGAAGACTAGCGGGAGCTACAATGAGCAGTTCTTC. It yields the protein CASSPKTSGSYNEQFF.

The chain couples TRBV10-3 to TRBJ2-3; D not certain. The V gene lost 0 bases and the J gene lost 5 bases, with 3 bases spanning the gap. CDR1 and CDR2 from the germline V gene are ENHRY and SYGVKD. The CDR3 length is 12 residues. The CDR3 DNA sequence: TGTGCCATCAGTGAGTCCCGAGATACGCAGTATTTT. This translates into CAISESRDTQYF.

This clone appeared a few times. V usage is TRBV5-1 and J usage is TRBJ2-5; possibly TRBD1 for D (6 bases). The ends were cut back, 2 bases at V and 2 bases at J, with 13 bases in the middle. Germline V lookup: CDR1 SGHRS, CDR2 YFSETQ. The CDR3 length is 15 residues. The CDR3 DNA reads as TGCGCCAGCAGCTTCACCGACAGGCGACAAGAGACCCAGTACTTC. Encoded protein: CASSFTDRRQETQYF.

This chain joins TRBV7-9 and TRBJ1-1; 7 nucleotides match TRBD1. With 3 bases clipped from V and 4 bases from J, the junction kept 11 bases outside the gene matches. The CDR3 has 16 residues. Germline loops: CDR1 SEHNR, CDR2 FQNEAQ (reference sequence). The CDR3 DNA is TGTGCCAGCAGCTTGCGTCACAGGGGAGAGGGCACTGAAGCTTTCTTT. Amino acid sequence: CASSLRHRGEGTEAFF.

This chain joins TRBV5-1 and TRBJ1-1; 8 bases agree with TRBD1. Germline V CDR1 and CDR2: SGHRS, YFSETQ. This CDR3 contains 14 residues. V gave up 1 base and J gave up 5 bases; unmatched junction bases: 4. For the CDR3, the DNA is TGCGCCAGCAGCTTGTCCCGACAGGGGACTGAAGCTTTCTTT. It specifies CASSLSRQGTEAFF.

The chain has TRBV25-1 and TRBJ2-3; 9 bases fit TRBD1. CDR1 is MGHDK and CDR2 is SYGVNS in the germline V gene. After removal of 3 bases from V and 6 bases from J, the junction contained 7 bases not matched to a gene. The CDR3 runs 15 residues. The CDR3, as DNA: TGTGCCAGCAGTGACCCAACAGGGGGCAGGGATACGCAGTATTTT. Translated: CASSDPTGGRDTQYF. Variable domain in full (rest from reference TRBV25-1 and TRBJ2-3): EADIYQTPRYLVIGTGKKITLECSQTMGHDKMYWYQQDPGMELHLIHYSYGVNSTEKGDLSSESTVSRIRTEHFPLTLESARPSHTSQYLCASSDPTGGRDTQYFGPGTRLTVL.

The chain employs TRBV6-1 and TRBJ2-3; 12 nucleotides align to TRBD2. There are 14 residues in the CDR3. V lost 4 bases and J lost 7; bases outside the gene matches: 3. Per germline, CDR1 MNHNS and CDR2 SASEGT. This CDR3 is CASSGGTSGHTQYF. CDR3 nucleotides: TGTGCCAGCAGTGGCGGGACTAGCGGGCATACGCAGTATTTT.

The gene calls are TRBV27 and TRBJ2-7; 7 positions agree with TRBD1. There are 14 residues in the CDR3. V was pared by 4 bases and J by 7 bases, with 10 bases of the junction left unmatched. The germline gives CDR1 MNHEY, CDR2 SMNVEV (reference sequence). CDR3 loop: CASSSPTGTREQYF. The DNA of the CDR3 is TGTGCCAGCAGTTCCCCGACAGGGACGCGGGAGCAGTACTTC.

The chain has TRBV20-1 and TRBJ1-1; D may be TRBD1 (6 bases). The CDR3 contains 11 residues. In germline, CDR1 is DFQATT, CDR2 SNEGSKA (reference sequence). Trimming stripped 5 bases from V and 5 bases from J, with 9 bases between. The CDR3 loop reads CSAAGETEAFF. The CDR3 DNA reads TGCAGTGCTGCAGGGGAAACTGAAGCTTTCTTT.

This chain joins TRBV30 and TRBJ2-7, with TRBD1 matching over 10 bases. J gave up 9 bases and V 4 bases, and 12 bases lay outside the gene matches. The CDR3 sequence is 14 residues long. CDR1 is GTSNPN, CDR2 SVGIG, per germline (reference sequence). Here the CDR3 reads CAWMARDRGRPQYF. CDR3 coding DNA: TGTGCCTGGATGGCCCGGGACAGGGGCAGGCCGCAGTACTTC.

V and J are TRBV11-3 and TRBJ2-2, with D tentatively TRBD2 (5 bases). V gave up 5 bases and J gave up 7 bases, with 14 bases separating them. CDR3 length: 14 residues. Germline V CDR1 and CDR2: SGHNT, YENEEA. The CDR3 DNA sequence: TGTGCCAGCAGCCAAACTAGTGAGCTCGGGGAGCTGTTTTTT. Residues: CASSQTSELGELFF.

J is TRBJ2-3 and V is TRBV7-9, with TRBD2 identical over 14 bases. The V gene end was trimmed by 3 bases and the J gene end by 13 bases; junction bases not matched to a gene: 3. Germline V gene lookup returns CDR1 SEHNR and CDR2 FQNEAQ (reference sequence). The CDR3 is 13 amino acids. CDR3 DNA sequence: TGTGCCAGCAGCTTGGCGACTAGCGGGGGGGAGTATTTT. It encodes CASSLATSGGEYF.

Only a few counts were recorded for this clone. The V gene is TRBV15, the J gene TRBJ2-1; 7 nucleotides line up with TRBD2. The CDR3 loop spans 17 amino acids. V was pared by 5 bases and J by 0 bases, with 10 bases of the junction left unmatched. CDR1 is LNHNV, CDR2 YYDKDF, per germline (reference sequence). CDR3 in amino acids: CATSEGNGRSSYNEQFF. The CDR3 DNA follows: TGTGCCACCAGCGAGGGGAACGGGAGGAGCTCCTACAATGAGCAGTTCTTC.

The rearrangement links TRBV7-9 to TRBJ1-1; the D gene is possibly TRBD1 (6 bases). Germline V lookup: CDR1 SEHNR, CDR2 FQNEAQ (reference sequence). The CDR3 runs 13 residues. Trimming took 1 base from V and 4 from J, leaving 7 bases between them. This CDR3 reads CASSLEGGTEAFF. CDR3 nucleotides: TGTGCCAGCAGCTTAGAAGGGGGCACTGAAGCTTTCTTT.

The J gene is TRBJ1-3, the V gene TRBV27, with D uncertain. Germline values: CDR1 MNHEY, CDR2 SMNVEV (reference sequence). The CDR3 loop spans 14 amino acids. Trimming shortened V by 3 bases and J by 0 bases, and 6 bases separated the two germline ends. The CDR3 loop is CASSFLSSGNTIYF. The CDR3 DNA reads TGTGCCAGCAGTTTCCTAAGCTCTGGAAACACCATATATTTT.